This section outlines one TCR beta chain sequence together with its context. Its target is unknown. V shed 4 bases and J 1 base; nucleotides not matched to a gene: 8. The CDR3 is 15 residues long. CDR1 and CDR2 from the germline V gene are SGDLS and YYNGEE. The data were taken from a study of beta chain features in type 1 diabetes. Expressed TCRB transcripts were sequenced, since all the RNA that had been isolated was reverse transcribed. Profiling relied on immunoSEQ multiplex PCR, and the TCRdb table lists in-frame clones only, not all of them. Of 300,000 to 350,000 clones in the sample, around 9% were seen once. Using CD45RO/CCR7/CD25/CD127/CD95/CD27, CD4+ naive, central memory, regulatory and stem cell-like memory cells were sorted. Each sorted population was over 98% pure. Findings and limits, study-wide: Researchers report that Type 1 diabetes patients had moderately but significantly shorter TCRB CDR3s across all four CD4+ subsets. PCR might preferentially amplify shorter templates, equally in patients and controls. Whether TCRB rearrangement is influenced by HLA type was left unresolved in this analysis.

This clonotype was obtained from a man aged 25 to 45 with type 1 diabetes. Material for sequencing was central memory CD4+ T cells from blood. The chain has TRBV9 and TRBJ2-7; 7 bases are shared with TRBD1. CDR3 amino acids: CASSRQGEPSYEQYF. The CDR3 nucleotides read TGTGCCAGCAGCCGACAGGGCGAGCCGTCCTACGAGCAGTACTTC.